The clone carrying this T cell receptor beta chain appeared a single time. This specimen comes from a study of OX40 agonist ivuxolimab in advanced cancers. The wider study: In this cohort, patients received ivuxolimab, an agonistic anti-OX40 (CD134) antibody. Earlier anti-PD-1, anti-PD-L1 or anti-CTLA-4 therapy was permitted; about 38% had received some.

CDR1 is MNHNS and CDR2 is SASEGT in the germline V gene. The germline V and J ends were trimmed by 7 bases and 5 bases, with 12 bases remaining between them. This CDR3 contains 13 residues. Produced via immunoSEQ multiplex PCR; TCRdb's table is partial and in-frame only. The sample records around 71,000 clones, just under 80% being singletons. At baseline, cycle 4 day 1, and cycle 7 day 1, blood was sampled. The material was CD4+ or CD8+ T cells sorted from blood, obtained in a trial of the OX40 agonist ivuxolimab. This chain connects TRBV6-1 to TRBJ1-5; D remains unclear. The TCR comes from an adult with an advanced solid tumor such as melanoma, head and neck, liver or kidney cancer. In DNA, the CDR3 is TGTGCCAGCAACGGACGGCTTGATCAGCCCCAGCATTTT. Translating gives CASNGRLDQPQHF.